Shown below are 9 T cell receptor beta chains from a single sample sequenced in a study of PD-1 blockade in classical Hodgkin lymphoma (dated by TCRdb to 2020 to 2021). Read against the paper, the sample's time point label means: cycle 2 day 1 (C2D1) of nivolumab. Every trial patient had relapsed after autologous stem cell transplantation, and cohorts A, B and C differed in prior brentuximab vedotin exposure. The library was produced with the immunoSEQ multiplex PCR assay. The source is immuneACCESS, and TCRdb retained only in-frame sequences with V and J called. Part of the clones is not carried over; for the studies checked, unresolved V genes explain less than half of this, and the remainder is unexplained. The sample has 40,000 to 50,000 clones on record, around 83% of them singletons. Approximately 6% of the sample comes from the top ten. The sequencing used peripheral blood mononuclear cells (PBMCs), collected before the second cycle of nivolumab. The receptors here all came from a human donor with classical Hodgkin lymphoma.

The chain combines TRBV28 with TRBJ2-5; D may match TRBD1 or TRBD2 (5 bases each). V dropped 5 bases and J dropped 3 bases, with 19 bases sitting between them. The CDR3 extends over 16 amino acids. Germline V gene data show CDR1 as MDHEN and CDR2 as SYDVKM. The CDR3 coding sequence is TGTGCCAGCAGTAAACGACAACACGGGACGGAAGAGACCCAGTACTTC. This gives the protein CASSKRQHGTEETQYF.

The DNA for the CDR3 is TGTGCCAGCAGCGAAGGGACTCGACAAGAGACCCAGTACTTC. It translates to CASSEGTRQETQYF. V and J are TRBV5-4 and TRBJ2-5; D is possibly TRBD2 (6 bases). Trimming pared 4 bases from V and 2 bases from J, leaving 12 bases between. CDR1 SGHNT and CDR2 YYREEE come from the germline V gene (reference sequence). The CDR3 sequence is 14 residues long.

The chain links TRBV13 to TRBJ2-1, with a weak D call TRBD2 (6 bases). CDR3 length equals 13 residues. The V gene lost 5 bases and the J gene lost 7 bases, with 12 bases spanning the gap. CDR1 is PRHDT, CDR2 FYEKMQ, per germline (reference sequence). CDR3 coding DNA: TGTGCCAGCAGCCCCTGGGCGGGGAATGAGCAGTTCTTC. This sequence encodes CASSPWAGNEQFF.

J is TRBJ2-3 and V is TRBV6-4, with 13 bases lining up with TRBD2. The CDR3 has 16 amino acids. Germline V gives CDR1 MRHNA, CDR2 SNTAGT. Losses at the gene ends were 7 bases for V and 3 bases for J; bases not matched to a gene: 7. Written as DNA, the CDR3 is TGTGCCAGCAACAGACTAGCGGGAGGCTCAACAGATACGCAGTATTTT. This gives the protein CASNRLAGGSTDTQYF.

This clone was picked up one time. The rearrangement joins TRBV5-1 to TRBJ2-7; 11 bases are a match to TRBD2. The CDR3 runs 16 residues. J gave up 7 bases and V 4 bases, and 13 bases lay outside the gene matches. Germline V gives CDR1 SGHRS, CDR2 YFSETQ. CDR3 DNA sequence: TGCGCCAGCAGCCCCCTTCAACTAGCGGGAGTGGAAGAGCAGTACTTC. Translated, it gives CASSPLQLAGVEEQYF. Variable domain in full (rest from reference TRBV5-1 and TRBJ2-7): KAGVTQTPRYLIKTRGQQVTLSCSPISGHRSVSWYQQTPGQGLQFLFEYFSETQRNKGNFPGRFSGRQFSNSRSEMNVSTLELGDSALYLCASSPLQLAGVEEQYFGPGTRLTVT.

This chain connects TRBV7-9 to TRBJ1-6; D remains unclear. V was pared by 6 bases and J by 7 bases, with 13 bases between. The germline V gene has CDR1 SEHNR and CDR2 FQNEAQ (reference sequence). CDR3 length equals 14 residues. Written as DNA, the CDR3 is TGTGCCAGCAGTTTCTCCGGCCCCAATTCACCCCTCCACTTT. Translated, it gives CASSFSGPNSPLHF.

CDR3 loop: CASSQEIGGPLGPLHF. The CDR3 nucleotides are TGCGCCAGCAGCCAAGAGATCGGGGGGCCGCTTGGACCCCTCCACTTT. This chain joins TRBV4-3 and TRBJ1-6; weak D call: TRBD1 (6 bases). V was pared by 0 bases and J by 12 bases, with 18 bases between. Germline V gene lookup returns CDR1 LGHNA and CDR2 YSLEER. CDR3 length: 16 amino acids.

The V gene is TRBV11-2, the J gene TRBJ1-1; D is uncertain. Germline CDR1 reads SGHAT; CDR2 reads FQNNGV. CDR3 size: 14 residues. V was shortened by 3 bases and J by 0 bases, with 8 bases between the two germline ends. CDR3 DNA: TGTGCCAGCAGCTTCCAGACTGTGAACACTGAAGCTTTCTTT. Translation: CASSFQTVNTEAFF. The full variable domain, in which reference TRBV11-2 and TRBJ1-1 provide the parts outside the CDR3, is EAGVAQSPRYKIIEKRQSVAFWCNPISGHATLYWYQQILGQGPKLLIQFQNNGVVDDSQLPKDRFSAERLKGVDSTLKIQPAKLEDSAVYLCASSFQTVNTEAFFGQGTRLTVV.

This sequence joins TRBV5-1 and TRBJ1-4; 10 nucleotides line up with TRBD1. With 0 bases clipped from V and 8 bases from J, the junction kept 4 bases outside the gene matches. Germline CDR1 and CDR2: SGHRS and YFSETQ. The CDR3 is made up of 15 amino acids. The CDR3 is CASSLAGTGVEKLFF. The CDR3 DNA reads TGCGCCAGCAGCTTGGCCGGGACAGGGGTCGAAAAACTGTTTTTT. The variable domain in full, with the rest retrieved from reference TRBV5-1 and TRBJ1-4, is KAGVTQTPRYLIKTRGQQVTLSCSPISGHRSVSWYQQTPGQGLQFLFEYFSETQRNKGNFPGRFSGRQFSNSRSEMNVSTLELGDSALYLCASSLAGTGVEKLFFGSGTQLSVL.